The 17 T cell receptor beta chains below all came from one sample that was sequenced in a study of T cell responses to AZD1222 COVID-19 vaccine. Some clones are missing from TCRdb's copy, which holds only in-frame ones; the method was immunoSEQ multiplex PCR. The sample shows more than 150,000 clones, about 92% of them seen only once. Source: peripheral blood, taken on day 0 of AZD1222 vaccination. The source is an adult in good health.

V gene TRBV14 combines with J gene TRBJ1-1; the D gene is possibly TRBD1 (6 bases). The CDR3 is 12 residues long. Trimming removed 6 bases from V and 7 bases from J, with 12 bases in between. The germline gives CDR1 SGHDN, CDR2 FVKESK. The CDR3 DNA reads as TGTGCCAGCAGTAACAGGGAAGGTGAAGCTTTCTTT. Its translation: CASSNREGEAFF.

This chain uses TRBV7-9 with TRBJ1-1, with a weak D call TRBD1 (6 bases). From germline, CDR1 is SEHNR and CDR2 FQNEAQ (reference sequence). Trimming pared 4 bases from V and 1 base from J, leaving 13 bases between. This CDR3 contains 15 residues. CDR3 sequence (DNA): TGTGCCAGCAGCTCCAGGGGTTATTCGAACACTGAAGCTTTCTTT. This translates into CASSSRGYSNTEAFF.

CDR3 sequence: CASSFGDRDGYTF. The CDR3 nucleotides are TGTGCCAGCAGTTTTGGTGACCGAGATGGCTACACCTTC. This sequence joins TRBV12-3 or TRBV12-4 and TRBJ1-2; D call uncertain. The CDR3 is 13 amino acids. Trimming stripped 3 bases from V and 6 bases from J, with 11 bases between.

The V call is TRBV19, the J call TRBJ1-1; the D gene is possibly TRBD1 (6 bases). V lost 1 base to trimming and J lost 4 bases, with 16 bases between them. This CDR3 contains 16 residues. The germline V gene has CDR1 LNHDA and CDR2 SQIVND (reference sequence). The CDR3 loop is CASSIGARGWGTEAFF. The DNA of the CDR3 is TGTGCCAGTAGTATAGGGGCCAGGGGTTGGGGCACTGAAGCTTTCTTT.

V gene TRBV28 combines with J gene TRBJ1-6; D is unclear. Germline CDR1 is MDHEN and CDR2 is SYDVKM. The CDR3 contains 14 residues. The ends were cut back, 7 bases at V and 7 bases at J, with 14 bases in the middle. The CDR3 DNA sequence: TGTGCCAGCACCTCGCCGGGTGACAATTCACCCCTCCACTTT. Translating gives CASTSPGDNSPLHF.

The rearrangement joins TRBV12-3 or TRBV12-4 to TRBJ1-1; D is uncertain. The V gene lost 3 bases and the J gene lost 8 bases, with 13 bases spanning the gap. The CDR3 length is 13 residues. DNA of the CDR3: TGTGCCAGCAGTTTCTACCAAGGGAAGGAAGCTTTCTTT. This gives the protein CASSFYQGKEAFF.

The genes are TRBV19 and TRBJ1-1; tentative D call: TRBD1 (6 bases). CDR1 and CDR2 from the germline V gene are LNHDA and SQIVND (reference sequence). CDR3 length: 17 residues. Trimming removed 3 bases at V and 2 bases at J, with 19 bases between. The CDR3 is CASSISSRTVSNTEAFF. CDR3 DNA sequence: TGTGCCAGTAGTATTTCGTCTAGGACAGTCAGTAACACTGAAGCTTTCTTT.

The chain links TRBV5-4 to TRBJ2-3, with D possibly being TRBD1 (6 bases). Trimming stripped 4 bases from V and 2 bases from J, with 14 bases between. Germline-derived CDR1 and CDR2 are SGHNT and YYREEE (reference sequence). The CDR3 is 15 amino acids. The CDR3 sequence: CASSETGHITDTQYF. CDR3 in DNA: TGTGCCAGCAGCGAAACGGGACATATCACAGATACGCAGTATTTT.

The chain recombines TRBV7-9 with TRBJ1-5, with 7 positions matching TRBD1. The CDR3 length is 16 residues. Unmatched junction bases numbered 12, after V lost 6 bases and J lost 4 bases. In germline, CDR1 is SEHNR, CDR2 FQNEAQ (reference sequence). CDR3: CASSYAGTAFNQPQHF. The DNA for the CDR3 is TGTGCCAGCAGTTACGCTGGGACAGCCTTTAATCAGCCCCAGCATTTT.

This chain uses TRBV15 with TRBJ2-7; no clear D gene. The CDR3 covers 17 residues. Looked up from germline, CDR1 is LNHNV and CDR2 is YYDKDF (reference sequence). V was trimmed by 0 bases and J by 0 bases, leaving 15 bases between them. The CDR3 sequence is CATSRDPLRKSSYEQYF. The CDR3, as DNA: TGTGCCACCAGCAGAGATCCTCTGCGGAAGAGCTCCTACGAGCAGTACTTC.

The CDR3: CASSYSGGTYEQYF. CDR3 bases: TGTGCCAGCAGCTATTCAGGGGGCACCTACGAGCAGTACTTC. The chain recombines TRBV11-2 with TRBJ2-7, with 8 bases that match TRBD1. Germline trimming cut 4 bases from V and 2 bases from J; bases unmatched to any gene: 4. This CDR3 contains 14 residues. Germline V CDR1 and CDR2: SGHAT, FQNNGV.

There are a few counts of this clone. The chain has TRBV19 and TRBJ2-7; TRBD1 might be the D (7 bases). The germline V and J ends were trimmed by 5 bases and 4 bases, with 18 bases remaining between them. Germline-derived CDR1 and CDR2 are LNHDA and SQIVND (reference sequence). CDR3 length equals 15 residues. This CDR3 is CASSRSAGQNYEQYF. The CDR3 coding sequence is TGTGCCAGTAGTCGATCCGCGGGACAGAATTACGAGCAGTACTTC.

A remark on this clone: Distinct nucleotide sequences in the sample also encode this CDR3. The V and J genes are TRBV4-3 and TRBJ2-1, with no clear D. V lost 0 bases and J 3 bases, leaving 15 bases between the germline ends. This CDR3 has 17 amino acids. Germline assignment: CDR1 LGHNA and CDR2 YSLEER. The CDR3 reads CASSQETWRRSYNEQFF. As DNA, the CDR3 is TGCGCCAGCAGCCAAGAGACGTGGCGAAGGAGCTACAATGAGCAGTTCTTC.

The CDR3 DNA reads TGTGCCAGCAGTTATGGGGCCCCAAATTACAATGAGCAGTTCTTC. Amino acid sequence: CASSYGAPNYNEQFF. The chain carries TRBV6-5 and TRBJ2-1; tentative D call: TRBD1 (5 bases). V was shortened by 3 bases and J by 4 bases, with 13 bases between the two germline ends. CDR3 length: 15 residues. Per germline, CDR1 MNHEY and CDR2 SVGAGI.

The CDR3 nucleotides read TGTGCCAGTAGAGGCTGGACAGATTTTAATGAAAAACTGTTTTTT. It translates to CASRGWTDFNEKLFF. The V and J genes are TRBV19 and TRBJ1-4, with a possible D match to TRBD1 (6 bases). The CDR3 length is 15 residues. Germline CDR1 is LNHDA and CDR2 is SQIVND (reference sequence). Trimming shortened V by 6 bases and J by 4 bases, and 15 bases separated the two germline ends.

The chain uses TRBV5-1 and TRBJ2-3; TRBD2 agrees at 10 bases. This CDR3 has 16 amino acids. CDR1 and CDR2 from the germline V gene are SGHRS and YFSETQ. V shed 2 bases and J 3 bases; nucleotides not matched to a gene: 6. This chain's CDR3 is CASSFNLAGGTDTQYF. The CDR3 coding sequence is TGCGCCAGCAGCTTCAACTTAGCGGGAGGTACAGATACGCAGTATTTT.

J is TRBJ2-5 and V is TRBV4-1; 7 bases agree with TRBD1. From germline, CDR1 is MGHRA and CDR2 YSYEKL. CDR3 length: 15 residues. V was pared by 3 bases and J by 4 bases, with 8 bases of the junction left unmatched. CDR3 protein: CASSQGFRGPETQYF. The DNA of the CDR3 is TGCGCCAGCAGCCAGGGTTTTAGGGGGCCAGAGACCCAGTACTTC.